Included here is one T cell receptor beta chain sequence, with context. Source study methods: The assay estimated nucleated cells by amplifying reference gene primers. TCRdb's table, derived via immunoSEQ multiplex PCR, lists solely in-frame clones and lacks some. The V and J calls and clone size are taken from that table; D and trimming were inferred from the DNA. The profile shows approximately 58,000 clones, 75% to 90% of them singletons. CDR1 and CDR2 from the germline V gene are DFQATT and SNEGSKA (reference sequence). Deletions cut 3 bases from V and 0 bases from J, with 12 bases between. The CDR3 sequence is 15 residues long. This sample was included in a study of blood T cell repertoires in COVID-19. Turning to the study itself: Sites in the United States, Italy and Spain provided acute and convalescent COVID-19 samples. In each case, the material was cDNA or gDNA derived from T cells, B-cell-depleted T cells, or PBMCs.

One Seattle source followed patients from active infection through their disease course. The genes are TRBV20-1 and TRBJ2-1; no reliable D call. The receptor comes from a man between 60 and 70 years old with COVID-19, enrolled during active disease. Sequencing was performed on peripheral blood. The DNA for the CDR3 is TGCAGTGCTAGTCCACGGGTTAGCTCCTACAATGAGCAGTTCTTC. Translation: CSASPRVSSYNEQFF.